Here is one T cell receptor beta chain with its context. Each CDR3 protein gets one entry after TCRdb re-called the 5' RACE reads with MiXCR. The table records some 250,000 distinct CDR3 sequences, 6% to 7% of them present only once. This sample stems from a study of identical twins. CDR1 DFQATT and CDR2 SNEGSKA come from the germline V gene (reference sequence). The CDR3 is 14 residues long. Deletions cut 3 bases from V and 5 bases from J, with 16 bases between. These data are also associated with another study on T cells expressing NK-cell markers.

The receptor was isolated from a woman between 18 and 29 years old in good health. Sequencing was performed on CD8+ T cells sorted from blood. The chain employs TRBV20-1 and TRBJ2-5; D not certain. The CDR3 region is CSASHPRAQETQYF. The CDR3 DNA is TGCAGTGCTAGTCATCCTAGAGCCCAGGAGACCCAGTACTTC.